These 29 T cell receptor beta chains were sequenced from one sample in a study of chemoradiotherapy in HPV16-positive cancers. Data came from immunoSEQ multiplex PCR; TCRdb stores just in-frame clones and leaves some out. The sample lists approximately 13,000 clones; around 77% were seen once. The biological material was taken from a patient who underwent chemoradiotherapy. Receptors were obtained from a human donor with HPV-associated anogenital cancer.

The V gene is TRBV5-1, the J gene TRBJ1-1; possibly TRBD1 for D (6 bases). The CDR3 covers 13 residues. Per germline, CDR1 SGHRS and CDR2 YFSETQ. The germline V and J ends were trimmed by 2 bases and 3 bases, with 8 bases remaining between them. Written as DNA, the CDR3 is TGCGCCAGCAGCTTCCAGGGGCACACTGAAGCTTTCTTT. This sequence encodes CASSFQGHTEAFF. Based on the CDR3 plus reference TRBV5-1 and TRBJ1-1, the full variable domain is KAGVTQTPRYLIKTRGQQVTLSCSPISGHRSVSWYQQTPGQGLQFLFEYFSETQRNKGNFPGRFSGRQFSNSRSEMNVSTLELGDSALYLCASSFQGHTEAFFGQGTRLTVV.

The CDR3 here is CASSGLGTSGGREQFF. In DNA form, the CDR3 reads TGTGCCAGCAGTGGGCTAGGGACTAGCGGGGGGCGGGAGCAGTTCTTC. The rearrangement joins TRBV2 to TRBJ2-1, with 15 bases identical to TRBD2. V shed 4 bases, J shed 10 bases, and the junction held 8 bases outside the gene matches. Looked up from germline, CDR1 is SNHLY and CDR2 is FYNNEI. This CDR3 contains 16 residues.

The chain uses TRBV5-5 and TRBJ2-3, with a tentative D call TRBD2 (6 bases). Germline V gene lookup returns CDR1 SGHKS and CDR2 YYEKEE (reference sequence). This CDR3 is 14 amino acids long. Trimming removed 4 bases at V and 6 bases at J, with 15 bases between. In nucleotides, the CDR3 is TGTGCCAGCAGCCTAAGGGACTTCGCGGATACGCAGTATTTT. It yields the protein CASSLRDFADTQYF. Full variable domain (missing parts from reference TRBV5-5 and TRBJ2-3): DAGVTQSPTHLIKTRGQQVTLRCSPISGHKSVSWYQQVLGQGPQFIFQYYEKEERGRGNFPDRFSARQFPNYSSELNVNALLLGDSALYLCASSLRDFADTQYFGPGTRLTVL.

The chain links TRBV9 to TRBJ1-5, with 7 bases identical to TRBD1. V was clipped by 3 bases and J by 6 bases; unmatched bases: 6. This CDR3 comprises 14 residues. Germline lookup yields CDR1 SGDLS and CDR2 YYNGEE. CDR3 in DNA: TGTGCCAGCAGCGAGGAGGGGGCGGGTCAGCCCCAGCATTTT. Protein: CASSEEGAGQPQHF.

The chain employs TRBV5-1 and TRBJ1-5, with a possible D match to TRBD1 (5 bases). The V end was cut by 3 bases, the J end by 6 bases, with 16 bases between. Germline V gives CDR1 SGHRS, CDR2 YFSETQ. The CDR3 totals 15 residues. The CDR3 DNA follows: TGCGCCAGCAGCTACGGGACTCCTGGGGGTCAGCCCCAGCATTTT. This encodes CASSYGTPGGQPQHF.

The rearrangement uses TRBV5-1 and TRBJ2-7, with D perhaps TRBD1 (6 bases). The ends were cut back, 1 base at V and 1 base at J, with 12 bases in the middle. This CDR3 has 15 amino acids. From germline, CDR1 is SGHRS and CDR2 YFSETQ. CDR3: CASSLQGSRSYEQYF. The CDR3 DNA follows: TGCGCCAGCAGCTTGCAGGGGTCAAGATCCTACGAGCAGTACTTC.

This chain uses TRBV9 with TRBJ2-5, with 12 bases matching TRBD2. There are 16 residues in the CDR3. The germline gives CDR1 SGDLS, CDR2 YYNGEE. V shed 5 bases and J 2 bases; nucleotides not matched to a gene: 7. CDR3 coding DNA: TGTGCCAGCAGTGAGGGTACTAGCGGGGGGCAAGAGACCCAGTACTTC. Amino acids: CASSEGTSGGQETQYF. Drawing the rest from reference TRBV9 and TRBJ2-5, the complete variable domain is DSGVTQTPKHLITATGQRVTLRCSPRSGDLSVYWYQQSLDQGLQFLIQYYNGEERAKGNILERFSAQQFPDLHSELNLSSLELGDSALYFCASSEGTSGGQETQYFGPGTRLLVL.

The gene calls are TRBV6-5 and TRBJ1-1; D remains ambiguous. Trimming took off 0 bases at V and 1 base at J, with 12 bases between the two ends. The CDR3 covers 16 residues. Germline CDR1 and CDR2: MNHEY and SVGAGI. This CDR3 reads CASSYSWAAKNTEAFF. The CDR3 region has the DNA TGTGCCAGCAGTTACTCTTGGGCCGCTAAGAACACTGAAGCTTTCTTT.

The CDR3 DNA reads TGTGCCTGGAGTGTAGGGAGATACGAGCAGTACTTC. Protein sequence: CAWSVGRYEQYF. The chain combines TRBV30 with TRBJ2-7, with D possibly TRBD2 on 5 matching bases. Trimming left V 0 bases short and J 4 bases short, with 7 bases between. Germline loops: CDR1 GTSNPN, CDR2 SVGIG (reference sequence). There are 12 residues in the CDR3.

This clone was observed once. The chain recombines TRBV15 with TRBJ2-5, with D perhaps TRBD2 (6 bases). This CDR3 has 14 amino acids. Germline V gene lookup returns CDR1 LNHNV and CDR2 YYDKDF (reference sequence). V lost 3 bases and J 1 base, leaving 9 bases between the germline ends. CDR3 amino acids: CATSRRDFQETQYF. The CDR3, as DNA: TGTGCCACCAGCAGGAGGGACTTCCAAGAGACCCAGTACTTC.

Of note for this clone: Relative to the germline gene, one junction end is altered; a read error may explain this. The chain is built from TRBV7-7 and TRBJ2-3, with D possibly being TRBD1 (6 bases). Germline V CDR1 and CDR2: SSHAT, FNYEAQ (reference sequence). The CDR3 covers 13 residues. The chain's CDR3 is CASSRTGTDTQYF. The CDR3 nucleotides read TGTGCTAGCAGTCGGACAGGCACAGATACGCAGTATTTT. Using reference TRBV7-7 and TRBJ2-3 for the parts outside the CDR3, the full variable domain is GAGVSQSPRYKVTKRGQDVTLRCDPISSHATLYWYQQALGQGPEFLTYFNYEAQPDKSGLPSDRFSAERPEGSISTLTIQRTEQRDSAMYRCASSRTGTDTQYFGPGTRLTVL.

The rearrangement joins TRBV6-1 to TRBJ2-5, with TRBD2 identical over 11 bases. CDR3 length: 14 residues. V gave up 7 bases and J gave up 5 bases; unmatched junction bases: 6. Germline CDR1 MNHNS, CDR2 SASEGT. CDR3 coding DNA: TGTGCCAGCACTAGCGGGGGGTCAGACGAGACCCAGTACTTC. Translating it yields CASTSGGSDETQYF.

This sequence joins TRBV18 and TRBJ1-5; tentatively, D is TRBD1 (6 bases). With 5 bases removed from V and 4 bases from J, the gap between germline ends came to 18 bases. CDR3 size: 16 residues. Looked up from germline, CDR1 is KGHSH and CDR2 is LQKENI. CDR3 residues: CASSALTGSGNQPQHF. CDR3 coding DNA: TGTGCCAGCTCAGCCCTGACAGGTTCGGGGAATCAGCCCCAGCATTTT.

The genes are TRBV5-4 and TRBJ2-2; 8 nucleotides match TRBD1. Germline assignment: CDR1 SGHNT and CDR2 YYREEE (reference sequence). V lost 5 bases, J lost 10 bases, and 13 bases stayed unmatched. This CDR3 spans 15 amino acids. The CDR3 DNA sequence: TGTGCCAGCAGAGCCGGGACAGGCGACTGGGCGGAGCTGTTTTTT. Translated, it gives CASRAGTGDWAELFF.

This clone was picked up a small number of times. The rearrangement uses TRBV19 and TRBJ1-1; no definite D call. V lost 3 bases, J lost 3 bases, and 8 bases lay in between. The CDR3 length is 13 residues. CDR1 LNHDA and CDR2 SQIVND come from the germline V gene (reference sequence). The DNA for the CDR3 is TGTGCCAGTAGTATGAGCAGACACACTGAAGCTTTCTTT. Translating it yields CASSMSRHTEAFF. Variable domain in full (rest from reference TRBV19 and TRBJ1-1): DGGITQSPKYLFRKEGQNVTLSCEQNLNHDAMYWYRQDPGQGLRLIYYSQIVNDFQKGDIAEGYSVSREKKESFPLTVTSAQKNPTAFYLCASSMSRHTEAFFGQGTRLTVV.

J is TRBJ2-7 and V is TRBV21-1; TRBD2 is the table's D call and was not checked against the DNA. TRBV21-1 is recorded as a pseudogene. The CDR3 contains 16 residues. The CDR3, as DNA: TGTGCCAGCAGCGAAGGTCTCGCGGGGGGCCATTTCGAGCAGTACTTC. This translates into CASSEGLAGGHFEQYF.

The DNA for the CDR3 is TGTGCCCGACGGGCGGGGGAAACTAAATGCACAGATACGCAGTATTTT. Its protein is CARRAGETKCTDTQYF. The rearrangement joins TRBV30 to TRBJ2-3; 7 bases match TRBD2. The ends lost 8 bases at V and 1 base at J; junction bases unmatched: 15. The CDR3 is made up of 16 amino acids. The V gene's germline CDR1 is GTSNPN and CDR2 SVGIG (reference sequence).

In this sample, this clone turned up once. This chain joins TRBV7-2 and TRBJ2-1; D not resolved. The CDR3 contains 12 residues. The germline CDR1 and CDR2 sequences are SGHTA and FQGNSA. Trimming pared 6 bases from V and 9 bases from J, leaving 12 bases between. This chain's CDR3 is CASSRPPGEQFF. Here the CDR3 DNA reads TGTGCCAGCAGTCGTCCACCGGGTGAGCAGTTCTTC.

This clone was detected a few times. CDR3 residues: CASDPNGSPYGYTF. As DNA, the CDR3 is TGTGCCAGCGACCCGAACGGATCTCCTTATGGCTACACCTTC. The chain carries TRBV19 and TRBJ1-2; no clear D gene. The V gene lost 9 bases and the J gene lost 5 bases, with 19 bases spanning the gap. Germline V gives CDR1 LNHDA, CDR2 SQIVND (reference sequence). The CDR3 contains 14 residues. Drawing the rest from reference TRBV19 and TRBJ1-2, the complete variable domain is DGGITQSPKYLFRKEGQNVTLSCEQNLNHDAMYWYRQDPGQGLRLIYYSQIVNDFQKGDIAEGYSVSREKKESFPLTVTSAQKNPTAFYLCASDPNGSPYGYTFGSGTRLTVV.

The V call is TRBV5-1, the J call TRBJ2-1; TRBD2 aligns across 10 bases. Germline CDR1 SGHRS, CDR2 YFSETQ. V lost 4 bases to trimming and J lost 6 bases; unmatched junction nucleotides: 16. The CDR3 totals 18 residues. The CDR3: CASSPRPGGSGGVNEQFF. CDR3 in DNA: TGCGCCAGCAGCCCGCGCCCTGGAGGAAGCGGGGGGGTCAATGAGCAGTTCTTC.

The chain links TRBV25-1 to TRBJ1-2, with D possibly matching TRBD1 (6 bases). The CDR3 has 12 amino acids. Germline V gene lookup returns CDR1 MGHDK and CDR2 SYGVNS. The V gene lost 4 bases and the J gene lost 3 bases, with 6 bases spanning the gap. CDR3 sequence reads: CASSGQDYGYTF. CDR3 nucleotide sequence: TGTGCCAGCAGTGGACAGGACTATGGCTACACCTTC.

The V gene is TRBV7-2, the J gene TRBJ1-1; D uncertain. The CDR3 runs to 14 residues. Per the germline V gene, CDR1 is SGHTA and CDR2 is FQGNSA. Between the trimmed V and J ends, which lost 0 bases and 7 bases, there was a span of 12 bases. In nucleotides, the CDR3 is TGTGCCAGCAGCTTAGCGGGCGGAGCGCTTGAAGCTTTCTTT. Its protein is CASSLAGGALEAFF. Full variable domain (missing parts from reference TRBV7-2 and TRBJ1-1): GAGVSQSPSNKVTEKGKDVELRCDPISGHTALYWYRQSLGQGLEFLIYFQGNSAPDKSGLPSDRFSAERTGGSVSTLTIQRTQQEDSAVYLCASSLAGGALEAFFGQGTRLTVV.

The chain couples TRBV18 to TRBJ1-5; perhaps TRBD1 as D (5 bases). The V end was cut by 6 bases, the J end by 5 bases, with 11 bases between. The CDR3 runs 13 residues. CDR1 KGHSH and CDR2 LQKENI come from the germline V gene. In nucleotides, the CDR3 is TGTGCCAGCTCTGCAGGGAGCGATCAGCCCCAGCATTTT. This codes for CASSAGSDQPQHF.

The chain couples TRBV7-2 to TRBJ2-7; D is unresolved. V was clipped by 1 base and J by 2 bases, with 6 bases between them. In germline, CDR1 is SGHTA, CDR2 FQGNSA. The CDR3 is 13 residues long. This chain's CDR3 is CASSLERTYEQYF. CDR3 bases: TGTGCCAGCAGCTTAGAACGGACCTACGAGCAGTACTTC.

The chain combines TRBV5-1 with TRBJ2-1; TRBD2 agrees at 10 bases. This CDR3 has 17 residues. Germline CDR1 SGHRS, CDR2 YFSETQ. V lost 0 bases to trimming and J lost 4 bases; unmatched junction nucleotides: 7. This CDR3 reads CASSLEVAGGTYNEQFF. The CDR3 bases are TGCGCCAGCAGCTTGGAAGTAGCGGGGGGAACATACAATGAGCAGTTCTTC.

A single count supports this clone. The CDR3 bases are TGCGCCAGCAGCTTGGTTTTTGGCGGGGGCACAGATACGCAGTATTTT. This codes for CASSLVFGGGTDTQYF. The chain carries TRBV5-1 and TRBJ2-3; maybe TRBD2 (6 bases). Trimming removed 0 bases at V and 1 base at J, with 12 bases between. The CDR3 runs to 16 residues. CDR1 and CDR2 (germline): SGHRS, YFSETQ.

There are a few counts of this clone. The chain combines TRBV7-3 with TRBJ2-5; D uncertain. Per the germline V gene, CDR1 is SGHTA and CDR2 is FQGTGA. V lost 2 bases to trimming and J lost 5 bases, with 12 bases between them. CDR3 size: 14 residues. CDR3 sequence: CASSLGVGVETQYF. DNA for the CDR3: TGTGCCAGCAGCTTAGGAGTTGGGGTGGAGACCCAGTACTTC.

This clone was picked up a small number of times. This chain links TRBV6-6 with TRBJ2-7, with D possibly being TRBD2 (6 bases). Germline V CDR1 and CDR2: MNHNY, SVGAGI (reference sequence). V was pared by 4 bases and J by 0 bases, with 13 bases between. The CDR3 is 15 amino acids. CDR3 residues: CASSSVAGSSYEQYF. CDR3 nucleotides: TGTGCCAGCAGTTCGGTCGCGGGGAGCTCCTACGAGCAGTACTTC.

This sequence joins TRBV6-6 and TRBJ2-7; 9 bases are shared with TRBD1. The CDR3 is 15 amino acids. CDR1 MNHNY and CDR2 SVGAGI come from the germline V gene (reference sequence). V shed 1 base and J 0 bases; nucleotides not matched to a gene: 1. CDR3 in amino acids: CASSYLGQGSYEQYF. In nucleotides, the CDR3 is TGTGCCAGCAGTTACTTGGGACAGGGCTCCTACGAGCAGTACTTC.